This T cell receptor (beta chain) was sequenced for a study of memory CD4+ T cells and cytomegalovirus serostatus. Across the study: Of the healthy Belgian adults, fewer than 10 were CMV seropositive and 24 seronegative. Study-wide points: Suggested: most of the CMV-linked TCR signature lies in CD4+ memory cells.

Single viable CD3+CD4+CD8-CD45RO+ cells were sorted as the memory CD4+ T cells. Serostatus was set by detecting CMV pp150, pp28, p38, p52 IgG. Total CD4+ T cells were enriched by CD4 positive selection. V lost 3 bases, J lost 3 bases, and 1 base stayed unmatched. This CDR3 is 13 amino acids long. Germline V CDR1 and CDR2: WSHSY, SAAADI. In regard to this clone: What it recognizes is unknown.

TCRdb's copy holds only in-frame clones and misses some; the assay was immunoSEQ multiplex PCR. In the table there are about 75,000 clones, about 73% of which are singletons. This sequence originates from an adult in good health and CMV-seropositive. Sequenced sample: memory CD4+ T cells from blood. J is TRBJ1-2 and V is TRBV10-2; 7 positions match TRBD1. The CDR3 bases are TGCGCCAGCAGTGAAGGGACAGACTATGGCTACACCTTC. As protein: CASSEGTDYGYTF.